This T cell receptor (beta chain) was retrieved from a study of shared clonotypes between healthy human individuals. Overall study: Donors were a couple of women and a few men aged 18 to 49. Per-donor plates numbered three CD4 naive, three CD4 memory, two CD8 naive and one CD8 memory. Study results and caveats: Among several donors, about 4.6% of naive CD4 clonotypes were found in common. Sorted-subset sequencing, rarefaction showed, was incomplete despite large depth.

Regarding this clone: The antigen remains undetermined.

V was clipped by 5 bases and J by 6 bases, with 13 bases between them. Germline-derived CDR1 and CDR2 are GTSNPN and SVGIG (reference sequence). CDR3 length equals 12 residues. TCRdb's table, derived via immunoSEQ multiplex PCR, lists solely in-frame clones and lacks some. The sample records about 2.4 million clones, around nine tenths being singletons. The sequence was collected from a man younger than 30 in good health. Sequencing used naive CD4+ T cells sorted from blood. As for subset: CD45RA+ positively selected. This chain uses TRBV30 with TRBJ1-2; D not certain. The CDR3 DNA reads as TGTGCCTGGGAGACCCAACTCCATGGCTACACCTTC. This encodes CAWETQLHGYTF.